This T cell receptor (beta chain) was identified during a study of vaccination effects on CD4 cells after COVID-19. Study-level background: ViraFEST assay sequencing came after antigen-specific CD4+ T cells were expanded with viral peptide pools. Samples gathered post-vaccine arrived a median of 72 days past the second dose.

It was after approximately 10 days of culture that CD4+ T cells were isolated. It was two doses of either the BNT162b2 or mRNA-1273 vaccine that participants received. On this clone itself: Its target is unknown.

The study, taken as a whole, reports: Infection-derived and vaccine-derived clones contracted markedly late after vaccination.

Measured with immunoSEQ multiplex PCR; TCRdb has only the in-frame clones, and not every one. The sample holds 50,000 to 60,000 clones, nearly 80% seen once. The V gene end was trimmed by 4 bases and the J gene end by 6 bases; junction bases not matched to a gene: 13. The length of the CDR3 is 16 residues. Germline CDR1 SGHKS, CDR2 YYEKEE (reference sequence). Material: CD4+ T cells from PBMCs cultured without peptide, obtained after COVID-19 vaccination. The chain has TRBV5-5 and TRBJ2-3, with 8 positions matching TRBD2. This TCR was recovered from a human donor who received a COVID-19 vaccine. This chain's CDR3 is CASSRALAGPWDTQYF. The CDR3 bases are TGTGCCAGCAGCCGGGCCCTAGCGGGTCCTTGGGATACGCAGTATTTT.